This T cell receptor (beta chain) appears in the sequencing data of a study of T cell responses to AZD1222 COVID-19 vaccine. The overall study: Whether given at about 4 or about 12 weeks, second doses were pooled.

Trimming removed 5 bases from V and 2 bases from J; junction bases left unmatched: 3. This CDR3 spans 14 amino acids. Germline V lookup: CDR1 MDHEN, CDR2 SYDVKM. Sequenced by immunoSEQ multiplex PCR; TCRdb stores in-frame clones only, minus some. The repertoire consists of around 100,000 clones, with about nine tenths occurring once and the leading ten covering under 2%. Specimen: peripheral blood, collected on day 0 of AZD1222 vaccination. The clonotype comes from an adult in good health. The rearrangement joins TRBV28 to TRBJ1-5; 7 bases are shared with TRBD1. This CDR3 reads CASSHGQGNQPQHF. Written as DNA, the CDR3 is TGTGCCAGCAGTCACGGACAGGGCAATCAGCCCCAGCATTTT.